One sample yielded the 22 T cell receptor beta chains listed below, sequenced in a study of CD8+CD57+ T cells in acquired aplastic anemia. Profiles of TCR beta VDJ and CDR3 were generated from a genomic DNA template. TCRdb reprocessed the reads via MiXCR and lists one record per CDR3 protein. The top ten hold 9.7% of the sample, which has 200,000 or so distinct CDR3 sequences, roughly half seen once. Previously, flow cytometry had revealed CD8+CD57+ cell expansion in the patients chosen for sequencing. Source material: sorted CD4+, CD8+, or CD8+CD57+ T cells (not recorded which) from PBMCs. Source of these receptors: a human donor with aplastic anemia.

This sequence joins TRBV7-6 and TRBJ2-3; D not certain. This CDR3 spans 15 amino acids. V was pared by 2 bases and J by 1 base, with 10 bases between. Per the germline V gene, CDR1 is SGHVS and CDR2 is FNYEAQ. CDR3 in amino acids: CASSLLGGGTDTQYF. CDR3 DNA: TGTGCCAGCAGCTTATTGGGCGGAGGCACAGATACGCAGTATTTT.

V usage is TRBV19 and J usage is TRBJ1-5, with D possibly matching TRBD1 (5 bases). V was shortened by 10 bases and J by 1 base, with 11 bases between the two germline ends. The CDR3 consists of 13 residues. The germline CDR1 and CDR2 sequences are LNHDA and SQIVND (reference sequence). The CDR3 spells CATWDLSNQPQHF. The CDR3 nucleotides are TGTGCCACCTGGGACCTAAGCAATCAGCCCCAGCATTTT. The whole variable domain, remainder taken from reference TRBV19 and TRBJ1-5, is DGGITQSPKYLFRKEGQNVTLSCEQNLNHDAMYWYRQDPGQGLRLIYYSQIVNDFQKGDIAEGYSVSREKKESFPLTVTSAQKNPTAFYLCATWDLSNQPQHFGDGTRLSIL.

V and J are TRBV5-1 and TRBJ2-7; either TRBD1 or TRBD2 may fit D (6 bases each). CDR3 length: 14 residues. Germline values: CDR1 SGHRS, CDR2 YFSETQ. V was cut by 4 bases and J by 2 bases, with 13 bases left in between. The CDR3 sequence: CASSPGAGPYEQYF. In DNA form, the CDR3 reads TGCGCCAGCAGCCCGGGGGCCGGACCCTACGAGCAGTACTTC.

The chain has TRBV10-3 and TRBJ2-2; TRBD1 aligns across 7 bases. This CDR3 contains 15 residues. Germline V gene lookup returns CDR1 ENHRY and CDR2 SYGVKD. V dropped 7 bases and J dropped 5; count of bases not matched to a gene: 10. DNA for the CDR3: TGTGCCATCAACACCGACAGGGATCGAACCGGGGAGCTGTTTTTT. Its translation is CAINTDRDRTGELFF.

The genes are TRBV28 and TRBJ1-1; unclear D gene. The CDR3 extends over 13 amino acids. In germline, CDR1 is MDHEN, CDR2 SYDVKM. The germline V and J ends were trimmed by 5 bases and 2 bases, with 9 bases remaining between them. The CDR3 region has the DNA TGTGCCAGCAGTCTAAACATAAACACTGAAGCTTTCTTT. Protein product: CASSLNINTEAFF.

This clonotype was observed many times. The rearrangement joins TRBV19 to TRBJ2-7, with D perhaps TRBD1 (5 bases). Trimming cost V 8 bases and J 7 bases, with 12 bases left between them. Germline V gene data show CDR1 as LNHDA and CDR2 as SQIVND (reference sequence). The CDR3 extends over 11 amino acids. The CDR3, as DNA: TGTGCCAGTTCCTCAACAGGAGAGCAGTACTTC. Protein product: CASSSTGEQYF.

This clonotype showed up many times. V gene TRBV29-1 combines with J gene TRBJ2-7, with D uncertain. The CDR3 sequence is 15 residues long. Trimming pared 6 bases from V and 2 bases from J, leaving 20 bases between. Germline loops: CDR1 SQVTM, CDR2 ANQGSEA. The CDR3 spells CSVRLRGVVTYEQYF. The CDR3 coding sequence is TGCAGCGTACGACTGCGTGGGGTTGTGACCTACGAGCAGTACTTC.

This rearrangement joins TRBV6-1 to TRBJ1-3, with D maybe TRBD1 (6 bases). The germline V and J ends were trimmed by 6 bases and 4 bases, with 13 bases remaining between them. The CDR3 loop spans 14 amino acids. The germline gives CDR1 MNHNS, CDR2 SASEGT. The CDR3 bases are TGTGCCAGCAGACAGGGTTCGGCCGGAAACACCATATATTTT. Translating it yields CASRQGSAGNTIYF.

This clonotype was picked up many times. The rearrangement uses TRBV20-1 and TRBJ1-5, with 10 bases that match TRBD1. Germline assignment: CDR1 DFQATT and CDR2 SNEGSKA (reference sequence). The CDR3 has 13 amino acids. V was clipped by 4 bases and J by 5 bases; unmatched bases: 2. CDR3 bases: TGCAGTGCTACGACAGGGGGCGATCAGCCCCAGCATTTT. It codes for CSATTGGDQPQHF.

DNA of the CDR3: TGCGCCAGCAGCCTACAGGGAAATGATGGCTACACCTTC. Translation gives CASSLQGNDGYTF. The rearrangement joins TRBV4-1 to TRBJ1-2, with D perhaps TRBD1 (6 bases). The CDR3 spans 13 residues. The germline CDR1 and CDR2 sequences are MGHRA and YSYEKL. V lost 4 bases to trimming and J lost 6 bases, with 12 bases between them.

This clonotype was picked up a small number of times. This sequence joins TRBV10-3 and TRBJ1-2; D is undetermined. This CDR3 is 13 amino acids long. Germline V gene data show CDR1 as ENHRY and CDR2 as SYGVKD. Trimming removed 4 bases from V and 0 bases from J, with 6 bases in between. The DNA for the CDR3 is TGTGCCATCAGTGCGGCAGCTAACTATGGCTACACCTTC. Residues: CAISAAANYGYTF.

The table lists this clonotype with many counts. This chain connects TRBV10-3 to TRBJ1-1; unclear D gene. The CDR3 has 15 residues. The germline V gene encodes CDR1 ENHRY and CDR2 SYGVKD. The V end was cut by 0 bases, the J end by 4 bases, with 12 bases between. The DNA for the CDR3 is TGTGCCATCAGTGAGTCGATGCAGTCGATCACTGAAGCTTTCTTT. It encodes CAISESMQSITEAFF.

This clonotype occurred many times. The chain recombines TRBV5-5 with TRBJ2-7; TRBD1 agrees at 9 bases. The germline V gene encodes CDR1 SGHKS and CDR2 YYEKEE (reference sequence). V was pared by 3 bases and J by 5 bases, with 12 bases of the junction left unmatched. This CDR3 region has 16 residues. In DNA, the CDR3 is TGTGCCAGCAGCTGGAAAGCCGGGACAGGGTCCCACGAGCAGTACTTC. It is translated as CASSWKAGTGSHEQYF.

The chain carries TRBV10-3 and TRBJ1-1; 11 nucleotides align to TRBD1. Germline V gene lookup returns CDR1 ENHRY and CDR2 SYGVKD. J gave up 4 bases and V 2 bases, and 3 bases lay outside the gene matches. CDR3 length: 15 amino acids. CDR3 loop: CAISETGTGGTEAFF. The CDR3 nucleotides are TGTGCCATCAGTGAGACTGGGACAGGGGGCACTGAAGCTTTCTTT.

A few counts support this clonotype. The rearrangement links TRBV19 to TRBJ1-2; the match to TRBD1 covers 7 bases. This CDR3 has 15 residues. Per germline, CDR1 LNHDA and CDR2 SQIVND (reference sequence). V gave up 7 bases and J gave up 6 bases; unmatched junction bases: 14. The CDR3 DNA follows: TGTGCCAGTATGGGACAGTTCGGGGAGAGGCATGGCTACACCTTC. Translating it yields CASMGQFGERHGYTF.

The J gene is TRBJ2-1, the V gene TRBV11-2; 7 bases line up with TRBD2. Germline V gene data show CDR1 as SGHAT and CDR2 as FQNNGV. The ends lost 8 bases at V and 5 bases at J; junction bases unmatched: 15. This CDR3 region has 16 residues. The CDR3 DNA is TGTGCCAGCGAAGGGCGGGCGGGAGAGAGCCACAATGAGCAGTTCTTC. Translated, it gives CASEGRAGESHNEQFF.

This clonotype was detected once. Since the CDR3 does not end with the conserved phenylalanine or tryptophan, this likely comes from a read error. J is TRBJ1-3 and V is TRBV10-2; weak D call: TRBD1 (5 bases). CDR1 is WSHSY, CDR2 SAAADI, per germline. V dropped 5 bases and J dropped 1 base, with 9 bases sitting between them. The CDR3 totals 14 residues. CDR3 nucleotide sequence: TGCGCCAGCAGTCTACAGGATTCTGGAAACACCATATATTGT. Protein product: CASSLQDSGNTIYC.

V and J are TRBV20-1 and TRBJ2-5; D is undetermined. This CDR3 is built from 13 residues. Germline V gives CDR1 DFQATT, CDR2 SNEGSKA (reference sequence). Trimming cost V 0 bases and J 0 bases, with 5 bases left between them. For the CDR3, the DNA is TGCAGTGCTAGAGAGGGGTACCAAGAGACCCAGTACTTC. This gives the protein CSAREGYQETQYF.

This clonotype was observed at least ten times. This sequence joins TRBV7-8 and TRBJ1-1; D perhaps matches TRBD1 (5 bases). V lost 1 base, J lost 0 bases, and 9 bases lay in between. CDR1 and CDR2 from the germline V gene are SGHVS and FQNEAQ. The length of the CDR3 is 15 residues. CDR3 nucleotides: TGTGCCAGCAGCTTAGTTTCAGGGCTGAACACTGAAGCTTTCTTT. Translating it yields CASSLVSGLNTEAFF.

This clonotype appeared many times. The chain carries TRBV5-6 and TRBJ2-1; tentatively, D is TRBD2 (5 bases). Between the trimmed V and J ends, which lost 4 bases and 6 bases, there was a span of 17 bases. CDR3 length: 15 amino acids. The germline gives CDR1 SGHDT, CDR2 YYEEEE. For the CDR3, the DNA is TGTGCCAGCAGCCCGCCCAACCCGCGGGCCAATGAGCAGTTCTTC. It translates to CASSPPNPRANEQFF.

The table lists this clonotype with many counts. The chain links TRBV5-8 to TRBJ1-3; no clear D. Looked up from germline, CDR1 is SGHTS and CDR2 is YDEGEE. Trimming stripped 4 bases from V and 0 bases from J, with 5 bases between. This CDR3 has 13 amino acids. CDR3 protein: CASSQDSGNTIYF. The CDR3 nucleotides read TGTGCCAGCAGCCAGGACTCTGGAAACACCATATATTTT.

This clonotype was seen ten or more times. The chain couples TRBV19 to TRBJ1-4; D is ambiguous. This CDR3 contains 15 residues. Between the trimmed V and J ends, which lost 3 bases and 5 bases, there was a span of 13 bases. Per the germline V gene, CDR1 is LNHDA and CDR2 is SQIVND (reference sequence). The CDR3 DNA follows: TGTGCCAGTAGTATTCACAGTACATCAAATGAAAAACTGTTTTTT. Protein product: CASSIHSTSNEKLFF.